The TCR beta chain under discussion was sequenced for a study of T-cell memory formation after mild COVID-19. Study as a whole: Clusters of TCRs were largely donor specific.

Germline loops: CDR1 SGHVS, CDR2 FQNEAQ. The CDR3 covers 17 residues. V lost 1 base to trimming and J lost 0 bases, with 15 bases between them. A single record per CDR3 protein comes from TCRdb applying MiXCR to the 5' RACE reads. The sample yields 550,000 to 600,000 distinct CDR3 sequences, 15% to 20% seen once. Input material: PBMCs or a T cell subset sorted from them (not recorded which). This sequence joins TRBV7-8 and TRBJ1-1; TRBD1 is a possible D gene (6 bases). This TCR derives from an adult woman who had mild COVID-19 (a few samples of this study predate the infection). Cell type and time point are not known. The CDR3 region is CASSLVQGLFMNTEAFF. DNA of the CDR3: TGTGCCAGCAGCTTAGTACAGGGACTTTTTATGAACACTGAAGCTTTCTTT.